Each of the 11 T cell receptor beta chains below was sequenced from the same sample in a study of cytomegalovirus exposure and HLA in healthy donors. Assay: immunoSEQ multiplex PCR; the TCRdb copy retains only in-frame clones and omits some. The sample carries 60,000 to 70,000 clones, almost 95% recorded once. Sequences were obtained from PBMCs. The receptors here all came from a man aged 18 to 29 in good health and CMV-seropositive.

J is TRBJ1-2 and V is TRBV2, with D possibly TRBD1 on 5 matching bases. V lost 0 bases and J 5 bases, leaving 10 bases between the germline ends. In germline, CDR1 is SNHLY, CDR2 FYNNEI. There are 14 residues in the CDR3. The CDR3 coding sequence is TGTGCCAGCAGTGAAGCGAGAGCAGGGTATGGCTACACCTTC. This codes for CASSEARAGYGYTF.

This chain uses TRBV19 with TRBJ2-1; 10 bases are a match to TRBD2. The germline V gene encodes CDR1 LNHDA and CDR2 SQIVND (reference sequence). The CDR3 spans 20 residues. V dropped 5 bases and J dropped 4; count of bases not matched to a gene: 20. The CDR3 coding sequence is TGTGCCAGTAGTCGTCTCAGGACAGGTAAACTAGCGGGACTTTACAATGAGCAGTTCTTC. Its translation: CASSRLRTGKLAGLYNEQFF.

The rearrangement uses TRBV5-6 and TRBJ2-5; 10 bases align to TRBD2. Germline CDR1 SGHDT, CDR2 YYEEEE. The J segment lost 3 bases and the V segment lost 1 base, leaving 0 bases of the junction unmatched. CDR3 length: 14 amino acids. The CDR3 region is CASSLTSGEETQYF. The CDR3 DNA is TGTGCCAGCAGCTTGACTAGCGGGGAAGAGACCCAGTACTTC.

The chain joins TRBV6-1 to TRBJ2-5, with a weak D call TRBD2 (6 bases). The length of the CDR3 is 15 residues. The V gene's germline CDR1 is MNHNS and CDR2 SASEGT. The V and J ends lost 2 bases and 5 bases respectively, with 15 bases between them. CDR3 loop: CASSEPGSIWETQYF. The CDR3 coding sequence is TGTGCCAGCAGTGAACCCGGGAGCATCTGGGAGACCCAGTACTTC.

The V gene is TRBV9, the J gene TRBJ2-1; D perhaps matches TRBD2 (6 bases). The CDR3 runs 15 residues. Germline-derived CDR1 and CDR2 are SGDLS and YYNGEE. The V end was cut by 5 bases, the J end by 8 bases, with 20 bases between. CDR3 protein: CASRRTPGAGHEQFF. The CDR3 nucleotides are TGTGCCAGCAGGAGGACACCGGGAGCAGGACATGAGCAGTTCTTC.

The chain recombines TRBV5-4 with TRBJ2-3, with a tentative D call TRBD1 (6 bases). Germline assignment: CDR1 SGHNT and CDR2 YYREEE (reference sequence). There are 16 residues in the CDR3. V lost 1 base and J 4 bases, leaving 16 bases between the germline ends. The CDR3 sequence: CASSLRLQGIADTQYF. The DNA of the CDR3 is TGTGCCAGCAGCTTGCGTCTACAGGGTATAGCAGATACGCAGTATTTT.

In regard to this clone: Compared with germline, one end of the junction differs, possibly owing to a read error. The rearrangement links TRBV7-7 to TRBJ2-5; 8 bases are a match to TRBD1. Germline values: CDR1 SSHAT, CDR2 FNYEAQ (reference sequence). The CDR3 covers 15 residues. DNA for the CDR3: TGTGCTAGCAGCTATGGACCAGGGGGCGAAGAGACCCAGTACTTC. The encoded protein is CASSYGPGGEETQYF.

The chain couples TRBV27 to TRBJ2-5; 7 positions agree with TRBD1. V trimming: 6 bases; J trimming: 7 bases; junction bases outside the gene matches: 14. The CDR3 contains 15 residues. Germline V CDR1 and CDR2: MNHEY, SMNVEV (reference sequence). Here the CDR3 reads CASSLGTATGRTQYF. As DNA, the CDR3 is TGTGCCAGCAGCCTAGGGACAGCCACAGGGAGGACCCAGTACTTC.

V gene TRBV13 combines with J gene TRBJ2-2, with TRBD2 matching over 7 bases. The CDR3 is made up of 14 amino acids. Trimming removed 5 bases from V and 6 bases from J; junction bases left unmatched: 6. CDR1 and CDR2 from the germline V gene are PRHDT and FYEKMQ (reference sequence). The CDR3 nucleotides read TGTGCCAGCAGCGGGGAACTAGCGCCCGGGGAGCTGTTTTTT. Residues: CASSGELAPGELFF.

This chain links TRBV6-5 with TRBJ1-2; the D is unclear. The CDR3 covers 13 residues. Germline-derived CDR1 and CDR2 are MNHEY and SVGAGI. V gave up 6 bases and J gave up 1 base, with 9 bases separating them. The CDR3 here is CASSLTLNYGYTF. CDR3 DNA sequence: TGTGCCAGCAGCCTGACACTTAACTATGGCTACACCTTC.

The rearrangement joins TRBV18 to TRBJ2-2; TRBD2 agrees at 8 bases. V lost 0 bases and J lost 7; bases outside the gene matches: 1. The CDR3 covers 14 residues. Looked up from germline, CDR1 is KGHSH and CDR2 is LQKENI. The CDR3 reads CASSPPTSGGELFF. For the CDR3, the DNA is TGTGCCAGCTCACCACCCACTAGCGGCGGGGAGCTGTTTTTT.